This TCR beta chain was retrieved from a study of blood T cell repertoires in COVID-19. V was cut by 4 bases and J by 8 bases, with 8 bases left in between. This CDR3 region has 12 residues. From germline, CDR1 is SEHNR and CDR2 FQNEAQ (reference sequence). Method: immunoSEQ multiplex PCR; TCRdb's copy keeps in-frame clones and lacks some. The repertoire has over 30,000 clones, 75% to 90% of them found once; the top ten carry about a quarter. This sequence was found in a woman of 80 years or more with active or convalescent COVID-19. The chain has TRBV7-9 and TRBJ2-2; the D is unclear. What was sequenced was peripheral blood. CDR3 coding DNA: TGTGCCAGCAGCTGGAGCGAGGGGGAGCTGTTTTTT. This translates into CASSWSEGELFF.